The clone carrying this T cell receptor beta chain has ten or more counts. A junction boundary mismatches the germline segment, possibly from a read error. The time point: patch test 3, about 24 weeks after DPC sensitization. Treatment: therapeutic diphenylcyclopropenone sensitization with weekly scalp DPC. Germline assignment: CDR1 SQVTM and CDR2 ANQGSEA. This CDR3 is 11 amino acids long. The data are from a study of human T cells and chemical hapten exposure. TCRdb re-called the RACE reads through MiXCR, storing one row per CDR3 protein. The profile shows over 55,000 distinct CDR3 sequences, around 12% of them singletons.

This sample comprised whole blood, obtained in connection with sensitization to the hapten diphenylcyclopropenone (DPC). The receptor was isolated from a young man with alopecia areata. Some clones in this sample may be carry-over from other donors' samples. The chain combines TRBV29-1 with TRBJ1-2, with D perhaps TRBD1 (5 bases). The CDR3 protein is CSVEDLGDFNF. CDR3 in DNA: TGCAGCGTTGAAGATCTAGGGGATTTTAACTTC. The full variable domain, rest sourced from reference TRBV29-1 and TRBJ1-2, is SAVISQKPSRDICQRGTSLTIQCQVDSQVTMMFWYRQQPGQSLTLIATANQGSEATYESGFVIDKFPISRPNLTFSTLTVSNMSPEDSSIYLCSVEDLGDFNFGSGTRLTVV.